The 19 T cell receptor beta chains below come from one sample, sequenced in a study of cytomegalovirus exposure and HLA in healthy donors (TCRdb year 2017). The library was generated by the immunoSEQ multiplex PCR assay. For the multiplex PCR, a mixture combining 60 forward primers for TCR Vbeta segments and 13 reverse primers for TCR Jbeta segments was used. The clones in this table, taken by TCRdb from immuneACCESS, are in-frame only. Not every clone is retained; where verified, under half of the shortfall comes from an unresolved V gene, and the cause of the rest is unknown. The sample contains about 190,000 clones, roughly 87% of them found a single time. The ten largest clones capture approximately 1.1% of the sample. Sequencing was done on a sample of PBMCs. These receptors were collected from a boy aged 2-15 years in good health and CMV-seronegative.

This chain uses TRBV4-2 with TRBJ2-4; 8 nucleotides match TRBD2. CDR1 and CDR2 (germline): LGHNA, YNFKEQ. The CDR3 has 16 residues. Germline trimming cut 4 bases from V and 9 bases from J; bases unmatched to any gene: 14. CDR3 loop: CASSLSPGLGSAIQYF. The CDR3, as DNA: TGTGCCAGCAGCCTCTCGCCGGGACTAGGATCGGCCATTCAGTACTTC.

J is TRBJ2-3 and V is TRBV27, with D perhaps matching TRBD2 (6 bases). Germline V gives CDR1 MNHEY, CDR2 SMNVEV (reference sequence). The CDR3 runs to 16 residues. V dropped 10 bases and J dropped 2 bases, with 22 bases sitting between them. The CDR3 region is CATRNNPAGFTDTQYF. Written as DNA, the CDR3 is TGTGCCACCCGAAATAACCCAGCGGGTTTCACAGATACGCAGTATTTT.

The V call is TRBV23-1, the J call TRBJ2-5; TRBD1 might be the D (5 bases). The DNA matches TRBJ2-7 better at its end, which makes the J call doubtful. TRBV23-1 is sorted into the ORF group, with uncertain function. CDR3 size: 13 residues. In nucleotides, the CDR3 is TGCGCCAGCACCCAAAAACAGGCCTACGAGCAGTACTTC. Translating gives CASTQKQAYEQYF.

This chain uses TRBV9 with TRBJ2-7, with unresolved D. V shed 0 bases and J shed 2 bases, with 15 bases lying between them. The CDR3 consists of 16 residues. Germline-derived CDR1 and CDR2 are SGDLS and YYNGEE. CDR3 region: CASSVGGNPAAYEQYF. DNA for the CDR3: TGTGCCAGCAGCGTAGGTGGCAACCCGGCGGCCTACGAGCAGTACTTC.

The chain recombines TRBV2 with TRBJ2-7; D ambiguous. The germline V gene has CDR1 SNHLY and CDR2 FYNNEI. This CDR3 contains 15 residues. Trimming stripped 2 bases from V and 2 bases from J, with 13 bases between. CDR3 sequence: CASSESSPVTYEQYF. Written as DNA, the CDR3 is TGTGCCAGCAGTGAAAGCTCTCCCGTAACCTACGAGCAGTACTTC.

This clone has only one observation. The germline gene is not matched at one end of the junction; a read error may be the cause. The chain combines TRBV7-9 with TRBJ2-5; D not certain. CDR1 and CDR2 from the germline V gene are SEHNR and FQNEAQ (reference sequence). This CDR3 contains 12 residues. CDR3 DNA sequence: TGTTCCAGCAGCCCCATGGCAGAGACCCAGTACTTC. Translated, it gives CSSSPMAETQYF.

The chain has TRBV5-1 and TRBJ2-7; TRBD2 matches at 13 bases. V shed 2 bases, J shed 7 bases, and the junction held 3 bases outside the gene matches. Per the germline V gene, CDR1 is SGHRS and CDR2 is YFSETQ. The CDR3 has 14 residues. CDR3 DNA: TGCGCCAGCAGCTTAGGACTAGCGGGGGAGGAGCAGTACTTC. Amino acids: CASSLGLAGEEQYF.

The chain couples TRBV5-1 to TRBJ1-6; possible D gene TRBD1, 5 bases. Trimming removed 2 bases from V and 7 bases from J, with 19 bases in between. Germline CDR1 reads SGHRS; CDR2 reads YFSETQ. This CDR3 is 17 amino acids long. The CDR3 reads CASSFFRQGTDNSPLHF. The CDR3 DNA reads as TGCGCCAGCAGCTTTTTTCGTCAGGGAACGGACAATTCACCCCTCCACTTT.

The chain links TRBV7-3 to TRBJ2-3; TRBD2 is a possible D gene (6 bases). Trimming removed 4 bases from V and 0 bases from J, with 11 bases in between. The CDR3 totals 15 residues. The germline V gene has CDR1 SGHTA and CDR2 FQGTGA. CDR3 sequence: CASSYSGDSTDTQYF. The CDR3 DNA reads TGTGCCAGCAGCTATAGCGGAGATAGCACAGATACGCAGTATTTT.

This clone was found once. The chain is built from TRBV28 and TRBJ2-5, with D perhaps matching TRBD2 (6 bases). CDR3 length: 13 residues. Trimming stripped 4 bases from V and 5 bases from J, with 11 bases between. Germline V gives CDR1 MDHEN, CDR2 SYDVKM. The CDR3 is CASSSSRGETQYF. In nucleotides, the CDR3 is TGTGCCAGCAGTTCCTCTCGGGGGGAGACCCAGTACTTC.

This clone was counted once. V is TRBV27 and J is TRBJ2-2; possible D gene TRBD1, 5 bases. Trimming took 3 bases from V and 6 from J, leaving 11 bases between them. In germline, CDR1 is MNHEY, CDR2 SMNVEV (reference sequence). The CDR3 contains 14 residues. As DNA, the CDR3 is TGTGCCAGCAGTTTCTCAGGGTTGGCCGGGGAGCTGTTTTTT. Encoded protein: CASSFSGLAGELFF.

CDR3 sequence (DNA): TGTGCCAGCAGCTTGGTGAGGAGCTCTGGGGCCAACGTCCTGACTTTC. It codes for CASSLVRSSGANVLTF. The J gene is TRBJ2-6, the V gene TRBV5-6; D not certain. The CDR3 extends over 16 amino acids. Germline loops: CDR1 SGHDT, CDR2 YYEEEE. The V gene lost 0 bases and the J gene lost 0 bases, with 7 bases spanning the gap.

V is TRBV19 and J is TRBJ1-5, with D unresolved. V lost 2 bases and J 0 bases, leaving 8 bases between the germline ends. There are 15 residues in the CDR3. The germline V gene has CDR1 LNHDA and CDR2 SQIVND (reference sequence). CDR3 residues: CASSISQYSNQPQHF. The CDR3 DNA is TGTGCCAGTAGTATATCACAGTATAGCAATCAGCCCCAGCATTTT.

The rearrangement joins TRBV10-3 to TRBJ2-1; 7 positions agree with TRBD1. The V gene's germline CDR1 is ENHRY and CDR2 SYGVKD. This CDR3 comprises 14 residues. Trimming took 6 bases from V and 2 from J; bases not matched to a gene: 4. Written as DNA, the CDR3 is TGTGCCATCAGAACACAGGGGACCTACAATGAGCAGTTCTTC. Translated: CAIRTQGTYNEQFF.

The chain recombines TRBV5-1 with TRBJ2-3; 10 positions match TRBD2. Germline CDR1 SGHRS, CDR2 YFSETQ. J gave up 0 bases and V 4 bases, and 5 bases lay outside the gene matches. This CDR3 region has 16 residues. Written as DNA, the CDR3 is TGCGCCAGCAGCCGAGGACTAGCGGTCAGCACAGATACGCAGTATTTT. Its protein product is CASSRGLAVSTDTQYF.

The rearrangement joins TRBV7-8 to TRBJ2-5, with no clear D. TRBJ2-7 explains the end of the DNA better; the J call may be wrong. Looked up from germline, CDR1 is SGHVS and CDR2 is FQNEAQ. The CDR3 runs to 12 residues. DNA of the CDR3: TGTGCCAGCAGCCACGAAAGCCGCGAGCAGTACTTC. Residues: CASSHESREQYF.

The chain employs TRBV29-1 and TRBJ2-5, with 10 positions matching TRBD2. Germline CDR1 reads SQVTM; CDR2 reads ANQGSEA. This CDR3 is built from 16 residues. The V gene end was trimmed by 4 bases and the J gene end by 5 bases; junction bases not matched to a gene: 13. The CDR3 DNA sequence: TGCAGCGTTGGTCTCACTAGCGGGATTTCTTCGGAGACCCAGTACTTC. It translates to CSVGLTSGISSETQYF.

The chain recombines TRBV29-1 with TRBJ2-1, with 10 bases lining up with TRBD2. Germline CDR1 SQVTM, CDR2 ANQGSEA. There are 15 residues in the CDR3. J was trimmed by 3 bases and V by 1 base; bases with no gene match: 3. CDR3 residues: CSVEGIAGGYNEQFF. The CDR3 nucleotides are TGCAGCGTTGAAGGTATAGCGGGAGGCTACAATGAGCAGTTCTTC.

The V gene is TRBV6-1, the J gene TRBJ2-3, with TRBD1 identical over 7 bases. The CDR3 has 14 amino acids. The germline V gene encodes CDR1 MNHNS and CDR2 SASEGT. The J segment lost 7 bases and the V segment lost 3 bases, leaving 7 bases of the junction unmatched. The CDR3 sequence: CASSDRDRAHTQYF. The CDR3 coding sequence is TGTGCCAGCAGTGACAGAGACAGGGCTCATACGCAGTATTTT.